The rows below give T cell receptor beta chains drawn from one sample of a study of T cells expressing NK-cell markers. From its re-call of the 5' RACE reads, TCRdb lists each CDR3 protein once, without DNA. Its listing shows about 30,000 distinct CDR3 sequences. The specimen sequenced was blood T cells: a sorted CD56 or NKG2C T cell subset, CD4+ or CD8+ T cells, or bulk PBMC T cells (not recorded which). The receptors shown here come from a woman aged 18-70 years in good health. CDR3s include the opening cysteine and the closing phenylalanine or tryptophan. Size values are once, few and many counts, or a class for expanded clones, and some rows have none.

j_gene,abundance,v_gene,CDR3aa
TRBJ2-7,NA,TRBV5-1,CASSVGQGISYEQYF
TRBJ2-3,NA,TRBV27,CASSPGGDTQYF
TRBJ2-1,NA,TRBV14,CASSQGVLAREQFF
TRBJ1-1,NA,TRBV3-1,CASSQGGGFTEAFF
TRBJ2-2,NA,TRBV7-9,CASSDLDDLTAGVELFF
TRBJ2-1,NA,TRBV25-1,CASSDDREYNEQFF
TRBJ2-3,NA,TRBV7-9,CASSFGGADTQYF
TRBJ2-2,NA,TRBV4-1,CASSLLSRGQGRGTGELFF
TRBJ1-5,NA,TRBV28,CASSSTGATNQPQHF
TRBJ2-1,NA,TRBV11-2,CASSSIAGGPYNEQFF
TRBJ1-1,NA,TRBV7-8,CASSGQGIEAFF
TRBJ2-1,NA,TRBV6-5,CASSSSSGEDYNEQFF
TRBJ2-1,NA,TRBV12-3/TRBV12-4,CASSFGSYNEQFF
TRBJ1-6,NA,TRBV4-1,CASSQDRGETYNSPLHF
TRBJ2-1,NA,TRBV10-2,CASSEGRTSGGNSYNEQFF
TRBJ1-1,NA,TRBV29-1,CSVDEGGNTEAFF
TRBJ2-5,NA,TRBV7-9,CACLGQGGETQYF
TRBJ1-5,NA,TRBV2,CASKTGGSNQPQHF
TRBJ2-6,NA,TRBV3-1,CASSQEAGGVSGANVLTF
TRBJ1-3,medium-sized,TRBV12-3/TRBV12-4,CASSFQGSGNTIYF
TRBJ1-1,NA,TRBV5-6,CASSLGQAIFEAFF
TRBJ2-7,NA,TRBV21-1,CASSKGGVQLYEQYF
TRBJ2-3,NA,TRBV5-1,CASSESGGATDTQYF
TRBJ2-1,NA,TRBV12-3/TRBV12-4,CASSQPGLASNEQFF
TRBJ1-1,NA,TRBV7-6,CASSLSGTDLDTEAFF
TRBJ2-7,NA,TRBV28,CASSPTTGGYEQYF
TRBJ1-5,NA,TRBV12-3/TRBV12-4,CASTPEGGGQPQHF
TRBJ2-7,NA,TRBV9,CASSVGGGTYEQYF
TRBJ2-3,NA,TRBV7-9,CASSPETRGDTQYF
TRBJ2-7,NA,TRBV7-9,CASSLATHYEQYF
TRBJ1-2,NA,TRBV9,CASSAPTDNYGYTF
TRBJ2-7,NA,TRBV4-1,CASSPSDRAHEQYF
TRBJ2-3,NA,TRBV7-9,CASSSRSSTDTQYF
TRBJ2-5,NA,TRBV5-6,CASSGSFQETQYF
TRBJ1-1,NA,TRBV4-1,CASSQKHQGMNTEAFF
TRBJ2-1,NA,TRBV13,CASSAGTARDEQFF
TRBJ2-3,NA,TRBV4-1,CASSPRRDTQYF
TRBJ2-3,NA,TRBV12-3/TRBV12-4,CASSFFQADTQYF
TRBJ2-5,NA,TRBV27,CASSLGPPETQYF
TRBJ2-2,NA,TRBV12-3/TRBV12-4,CASSLWDRVNTGELFF